The 26 T cell receptor beta chains listed next were all sequenced from one sample in a study of blood T cell repertoires in COVID-19. TCRdb keeps only in-frame clones here, not all; method: immunoSEQ multiplex PCR. The data contain fewer than 200,000 clones, 84% of them singletons. Source material: peripheral blood. These receptors were collected from a middle-aged man who had recovered from COVID-19.

A note on this clone: Its ends do not fully match the called genes, so a read error is possible. The same CDR3 also results from other DNA sequences found in this sample. The V gene is TRBV5-4, the J gene TRBJ1-2; D unresolved. The CDR3 is 14 amino acids. Germline CDR1 reads SGHNT; CDR2 reads YYREEE (reference sequence). The CDR3 spells CASSLSGTDTGYTF. The CDR3 DNA reads TGTGCTAGCAGCTTGTCTGGAACTGACACTGGCTACACCTTC.

The chain combines TRBV5-5 with TRBJ2-2; D gene unclear. The CDR3 runs 12 residues. The V gene lost 1 base and the J gene lost 6 bases, with 4 bases spanning the gap. Per germline, CDR1 SGHKS and CDR2 YYEKEE (reference sequence). The CDR3 bases are TGTGCCAGCAGCTTGAAGCCCGGGGAGCTGTTTTTT. It yields the protein CASSLKPGELFF.

In regard to this clone: Its ends do not fully match the called genes, so a read error is possible. The rearrangement links TRBV6-5 to TRBJ2-7; possibly TRBD1 for D (6 bases). The CDR3 totals 14 residues. Germline-derived CDR1 and CDR2 are MNHEY and SVGAGI. The CDR3 nucleotides read TGTGCCAGCAGTAACTCCGGACAGCCCTATGCGCAGTACTTC. Protein product: CASSNSGQPYAQYF.

The chain has TRBV18 and TRBJ2-3, with D maybe TRBD2 (6 bases). CDR3 length: 14 amino acids. Germline V gives CDR1 KGHSH, CDR2 LQKENI. V lost 4 bases and J lost 4, with 12 bases in between. The CDR3 DNA follows: TGTGCCAGCTCACGAGGGGAGGCCGCAGATACGCAGTATTTT. It encodes CASSRGEAADTQYF. Filled out from reference TRBV18 and TRBJ2-3, the complete variable domain reads NAGVMQNPRHLVRRRGQEARLRCSPMKGHSHVYWYRQLPEEGLKFMVYLQKENIIDESGMPKERFSAEFPKEGPSILRIQQVVRGDSAAYFCASSRGEAADTQYFGPGTRLTVL.

This clone showed up just once. This chain links TRBV7-6 with TRBJ2-7; 9 nucleotides match TRBD1. CDR3 length: 16 amino acids. Germline CDR1 and CDR2: SGHVS and FNYEAQ. The J segment lost 2 bases and the V segment lost 4 bases, leaving 9 bases of the junction unmatched. Here the CDR3 DNA reads TGTGCCAGCAGCTCACTACAGGGGGCTCGGCCCTACGAGCAGTACTTC. Its translation is CASSSLQGARPYEQYF.

CDR3 residues: CASSSDGSSYNEQFF. For the CDR3, the DNA is TGTGCCAGCAGCTCCGACGGGAGCTCCTACAATGAGCAGTTCTTC. The V call is TRBV7-2, the J call TRBJ2-1; D possibly corresponds to TRBD2 (6 bases). The germline V and J ends were trimmed by 4 bases and 0 bases, with 10 bases remaining between them. The CDR3 covers 15 residues. The germline gives CDR1 SGHTA, CDR2 FQGNSA.

This clone appeared a few times. This sequence joins TRBV6-5 and TRBJ2-5; perhaps TRBD2 as D (5 bases). V shed 6 bases and J shed 7 bases, with 12 bases lying between them. The CDR3 spans 12 residues. The germline CDR1 and CDR2 sequences are MNHEY and SVGAGI. CDR3 nucleotides: TGTGCCAGCAGGCTTCGGGATGGGACCCAGTACTTC. Translation gives CASRLRDGTQYF.

This chain connects TRBV2 to TRBJ2-1, with 14 bases identical to TRBD2. This CDR3 region has 15 residues. V lost 7 bases, J lost 10 bases, and 9 bases stayed unmatched. CDR1 SNHLY and CDR2 FYNNEI come from the germline V gene. The chain's CDR3 is CASKSGLAGGGEQFF. The DNA of the CDR3 is TGTGCCAGCAAATCCGGACTAGCGGGAGGAGGCGAGCAGTTCTTC.

CDR3 in amino acids: CAWKAGGLETQYF. The DNA for the CDR3 is TGTGCCTGGAAAGCGGGGGGGTTAGAGACCCAGTACTTC. The V and J genes are TRBV30 and TRBJ2-5; 10 bases are shared with TRBD2. Germline V gives CDR1 GTSNPN, CDR2 SVGIG (reference sequence). This CDR3 spans 13 amino acids. V shed 4 bases and J 4 bases; nucleotides not matched to a gene: 3.

The rearrangement uses TRBV24-1 and TRBJ1-4; 8 positions match TRBD1. CDR1 is KGHDR and CDR2 is SFDVKD in the germline V gene. V gave up 5 bases and J gave up 5 bases; unmatched junction bases: 6. CDR3 size: 15 residues. The CDR3 is CATSGGDRPNEKLFF. CDR3 coding DNA: TGTGCCACCAGTGGTGGGGACAGGCCAAATGAAAAACTGTTTTTT.

The chain employs TRBV28 and TRBJ2-3; D gene uncertain. In germline, CDR1 is MDHEN, CDR2 SYDVKM. With 6 bases removed from V and 2 bases from J, the gap between germline ends came to 9 bases. The CDR3 is 13 residues long. CDR3 nucleotide sequence: TGTGCCAGCAGCCCTCCTAACACAGATACGCAGTATTTT. Translating it yields CASSPPNTDTQYF. Full variable domain (remainder filled in from reference TRBV28 and TRBJ2-3): DVKVTQSSRYLVKRTGEKVFLECVQDMDHENMFWYRQDPGLGLRLIYFSYDVKMKEKGDIPEGYSVSREKKERFSLILESASTNQTSMYLCASSPPNTDTQYFGPGTRLTVL.

As concerns this clone: A much larger clone differs by one base, so this may be a read error. The same CDR3 can be traced to other DNA sequences in this sample. V gene TRBV9 combines with J gene TRBJ2-1, with TRBD2 matching over 11 bases. Germline V gene sequence: CDR1 SGDLS, CDR2 YYNGEE. This CDR3 has 18 residues. V was pared by 4 bases and J by 5 bases, with 14 bases of the junction left unmatched. This CDR3 reads CASSPPSPTGLADNEQFF. In DNA form, the CDR3 reads TGTGCCAGCAGCCCACCCTCACCAACGGGACTAGCGGACAATGAGCAGTTCTTC.

This chain connects TRBV4-1 to TRBJ1-4, with 8 nucleotides matching TRBD1. The CDR3 extends over 15 amino acids. V lost 2 bases and J lost 5; bases outside the gene matches: 4. Germline assignment: CDR1 MGHRA and CDR2 YSYEKL. This CDR3 is CASSQTGTGNEKLFF. CDR3 nucleotides: TGCGCCAGCAGCCAAACCGGGACAGGCAATGAAAAACTGTTTTTT.

The chain employs TRBV28 and TRBJ1-1; D not resolved. The CDR3 runs to 13 residues. Germline V lookup: CDR1 MDHEN, CDR2 SYDVKM. V was pared by 3 bases and J by 4 bases, with 9 bases between. CDR3 residues: CASSFSGGTEAFF. CDR3 DNA: TGTGCCAGCAGTTTTTCGGGTGGCACTGAAGCTTTCTTT.

The chain carries TRBV7-2 and TRBJ2-2, with D unclear. Germline CDR1 reads SGHTA; CDR2 reads FQGNSA. The CDR3 runs 12 residues. Trimming removed 5 bases at V and 3 bases at J, with 4 bases between. The CDR3 reads CASSIYTGELFF. The CDR3 region has the DNA TGTGCCAGCAGCATCTACACCGGGGAGCTGTTTTTT.

The J gene is TRBJ2-7, the V gene TRBV6-2 or TRBV6-3; D might be TRBD1 (6 bases). The germline CDR1 and CDR2 sequences are MNHEY and SVGEGT. This CDR3 has 13 amino acids. V lost 2 bases to trimming and J lost 2 bases, with 7 bases between them. The CDR3 nucleotides read TGTGCCAGCAGTTACGGGGGCACCTACGAGCAGTACTTC. It translates to CASSYGGTYEQYF.

The V and J genes are TRBV7-2 and TRBJ2-7; unclear D gene. CDR1 SGHTA and CDR2 FQGNSA come from the germline V gene. The CDR3 runs to 14 residues. V lost 5 bases and J 0 bases, leaving 11 bases between the germline ends. The CDR3 nucleotides read TGTGCCAGCAGCCCGTTTTCCCCCTCCTACGAGCAGTACTTC. As protein: CASSPFSPSYEQYF.

This clone was observed once. This chain links TRBV2 with TRBJ2-7; 10 nucleotides agree with TRBD1. Germline V gene sequence: CDR1 SNHLY, CDR2 FYNNEI. V dropped 5 bases and J dropped 2; count of bases not matched to a gene: 3. The CDR3 spans 14 residues. This CDR3 is CASSYGTGAYEQYF. In DNA form, the CDR3 reads TGTGCCAGCAGTTATGGGACAGGGGCCTACGAGCAGTACTTC.

The CDR3 nucleotides are TGTGCCAGCACCGTGGGCAGCTACAATGAGCAGTTCTTC. This sequence encodes CASTVGSYNEQFF. V gene TRBV21-1 combines with J gene TRBJ2-1; TRBD1 was called by the table and not checked on the DNA. TRBV21-1 represents a pseudogene. CDR3 size: 13 residues.

This clone came up once. The chain joins TRBV12-5 to TRBJ2-7; a possible D gene is TRBD2 (6 bases). Trimming cost V 7 bases and J 2 bases, with 18 bases left between them. From germline, CDR1 is LGHNT and CDR2 FRNRAP. The CDR3 spans 15 residues. The DNA for the CDR3 is TGTGCTAGTGCCCTGGAACTAGCCGCAACCTACGAGCAGTACTTC. As protein: CASALELAATYEQYF.

The chain links TRBV7-9 to TRBJ2-5, with 7 bases identical to TRBD2. The CDR3 has 14 residues. CDR1 is SEHNR and CDR2 is FQNEAQ in the germline V gene (reference sequence). V shed 1 base, J shed 5 bases, and the junction held 4 bases outside the gene matches. CDR3 in amino acids: CASSLGGSRETQYF. DNA of the CDR3: TGTGCCAGCAGCTTAGGCGGGAGCAGGGAGACCCAGTACTTC.

The genes are TRBV7-2 and TRBJ1-1; D is possibly TRBD1 (6 bases). The germline V and J ends were trimmed by 6 bases and 4 bases, with 18 bases remaining between them. CDR1 SGHTA and CDR2 FQGNSA come from the germline V gene. This CDR3 spans 15 amino acids. The CDR3 sequence is CASSRTRTVFTEAFF. For the CDR3, the DNA is TGTGCCAGCAGTCGAACCCGGACAGTATTCACTGAAGCTTTCTTT.

This clone was seen just once. The chain uses TRBV7-9 and TRBJ1-5; D ambiguous. V was clipped by 0 bases and J by 2 bases, with 14 bases between them. From germline, CDR1 is SEHNR and CDR2 FQNEAQ (reference sequence). The CDR3 runs to 17 residues. DNA for the CDR3: TGTGCCAGCAGCTTAGCAAGTACTAGCGCGGGCAATCAGCCCCAGCATTTT. Amino acid sequence: CASSLASTSAGNQPQHF.

The rearrangement links TRBV7-2 to TRBJ2-7; 9 bases agree with TRBD2. Germline V gene data show CDR1 as SGHTA and CDR2 as FQGNSA. The CDR3 is 17 amino acids. The J segment lost 3 bases and the V segment lost 0 bases, leaving 9 bases of the junction unmatched. CDR3 in amino acids: CASSLAPPGTSFYEQYF. CDR3 coding DNA: TGTGCCAGCAGCTTAGCGCCGCCAGGGACTAGCTTCTACGAGCAGTACTTC.

The rearrangement uses TRBV11-2 and TRBJ2-7; 15 positions match TRBD2. Germline CDR1 reads SGHAT; CDR2 reads FQNNGV. With 10 bases clipped from V and 6 bases from J, the junction kept 10 bases outside the gene matches. The CDR3 totals 15 residues. The CDR3 DNA sequence: TGTGCCACCTCCCCGGGGACTAGCGGGAGGATCGAGCAGTACTTC. This sequence encodes CATSPGTSGRIEQYF.

The chain employs TRBV19 and TRBJ1-1, with D perhaps TRBD1 (6 bases). Per germline, CDR1 LNHDA and CDR2 SQIVND (reference sequence). This CDR3 is built from 12 residues. CDR3 nucleotides: TGTGTCGTAGAGGGGGTAAACACTGAAGCTTTCTTT. Translation gives CVVEGVNTEAFF. The full variable domain, its missing parts supplied by reference TRBV19 and TRBJ1-1, is DGGITQSPKYLFRKEGQNVTLSCEQNLNHDAMYWYRQDPGQGLRLIYYSQIVNDFQKGDIAEGYSVSREKKESFPLTVTSAQKNPTAFYLCVVEGVNTEAFFGQGTRLTVV.